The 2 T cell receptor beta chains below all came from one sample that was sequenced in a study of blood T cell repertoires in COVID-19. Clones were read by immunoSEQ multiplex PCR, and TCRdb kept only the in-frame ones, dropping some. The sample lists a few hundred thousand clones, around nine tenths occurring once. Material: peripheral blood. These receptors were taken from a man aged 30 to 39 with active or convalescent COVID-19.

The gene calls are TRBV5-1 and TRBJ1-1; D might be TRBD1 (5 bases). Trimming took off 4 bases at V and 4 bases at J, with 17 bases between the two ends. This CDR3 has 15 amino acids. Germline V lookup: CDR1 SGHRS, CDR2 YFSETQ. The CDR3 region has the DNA TGCGCCAGCAGCCCAAGCGGGGGGTTCGGCACTGAAGCTTTCTTT. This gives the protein CASSPSGGFGTEAFF.

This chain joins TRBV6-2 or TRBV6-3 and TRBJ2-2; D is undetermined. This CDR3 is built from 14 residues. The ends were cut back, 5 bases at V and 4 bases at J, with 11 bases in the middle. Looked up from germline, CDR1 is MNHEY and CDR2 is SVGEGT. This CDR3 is CASSQWATTGELFF. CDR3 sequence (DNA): TGTGCCAGCAGTCAATGGGCAACCACCGGGGAGCTGTTTTTT.